Each of the 15 T cell receptor beta chains below was sequenced from the same sample in a study of early T cells in non-severe SARS-CoV-2 infection. TCRdb fed the 5' RACE reads into MiXCR, producing one record per CDR3 protein. The sample records about 89,000 distinct CDR3 sequences, roughly 15% being singletons. The specimen was whole blood. These receptors were taken from an adult who was a healthcare worker with PCR-confirmed SARS-CoV-2 infection or an uninfected control (not recorded which).

This clonotype has a handful of counts. The chain carries TRBV12-3 or TRBV12-4 and TRBJ1-3; maybe TRBD1 (5 bases). This CDR3 is 14 amino acids long. Trimming cost V 6 bases and J 5 bases, with 14 bases left between them. The CDR3 loop reads CASRYREGRNTIYF. CDR3 coding DNA: TGTGCCAGCAGATACCGGGAGGGACGAAACACCATATATTTT.

The chain employs TRBV6-2 or TRBV6-3 and TRBJ2-1; D remains unclear. The CDR3 contains 14 residues. The germline gives CDR1 MNHEY, CDR2 SVGEGT. Trimming cost V 7 bases and J 2 bases, with 12 bases left between them. The CDR3 reads CASKGNSAYNEQFF. The DNA of the CDR3 is TGTGCCAGCAAAGGGAACTCCGCCTACAATGAGCAGTTCTTC.

This clonotype has only a few counts. The V gene is TRBV29-1, the J gene TRBJ2-1; tentatively, D is TRBD1 (5 bases). The length of the CDR3 is 16 residues. Germline-derived CDR1 and CDR2 are SQVTM and ANQGSEA. V lost 7 bases and J 0 bases, leaving 19 bases between the germline ends. Here the CDR3 reads CSGRLQDPSSYNEQFF. CDR3 DNA: TGCAGCGGCCGTCTACAGGACCCGAGCTCCTACAATGAGCAGTTCTTC.

This clonotype was seen only a few times. CDR3: CASSFRDRRNTEAFF. The CDR3 nucleotides are TGTGCCAGCAGCTTCCGGGACAGGAGGAACACTGAAGCTTTCTTT. The chain combines TRBV7-2 with TRBJ1-1; TRBD1 aligns across 8 bases. The CDR3 loop spans 15 amino acids. J gave up 1 base and V 3 bases, and 4 bases lay outside the gene matches. Germline CDR1 is SGHTA and CDR2 is FQGNSA.

At least ten counts were recorded for this clonotype. The chain is built from TRBV10-3 and TRBJ2-5; D gene ambiguous. Germline CDR1 is ENHRY and CDR2 is SYGVKD. V lost 4 bases and J 4 bases, leaving 4 bases between the germline ends. This CDR3 is 11 amino acids long. CDR3 residues: CAISGGETQYF. CDR3 in DNA: TGTGCCATCAGTGGTGGAGAGACCCAGTACTTC.

This clonotype was observed a few times. The V and J genes are TRBV6-1 and TRBJ2-5, with 8 bases fitting TRBD1. V shed 4 bases, J shed 1 base, and the junction held 5 bases outside the gene matches. This CDR3 has 15 amino acids. From germline, CDR1 is MNHNS and CDR2 SASEGT. In nucleotides, the CDR3 is TGTGCCAGCAGTGGAGGACAGGGCCTCCAAGAGACCCAGTACTTC. Encoded protein: CASSGGQGLQETQYF.

This clonotype occurred a few times. The chain joins TRBV2 to TRBJ2-7; TRBD2 aligns across 9 bases. Trimming removed 10 bases from V and 4 bases from J; junction bases left unmatched: 8. The CDR3 runs 13 residues. CDR1 is SNHLY, CDR2 FYNNEI, per germline. The DNA of the CDR3 is TGTGCCACCCAAGCGGGGGGAATATACGAGCAGTACGTC. This translates into CATQAGGIYEQYV.

This clonotype has only a few counts. J is TRBJ2-2 and V is TRBV29-1; D not certain. The CDR3 length is 13 residues. V lost 4 bases to trimming and J lost 7 bases, with 13 bases between them. Germline values: CDR1 SQVTM, CDR2 ANQGSEA. CDR3 residues: CSVARGAHGELFF. The CDR3 coding sequence is TGCAGCGTTGCCCGAGGAGCCCACGGGGAGCTGTTTTTT.

The chain is built from TRBV5-5 and TRBJ1-1; D call uncertain. The CDR3 contains 13 residues. Trimming stripped 7 bases from V and 5 bases from J, with 15 bases between. Germline V lookup: CDR1 SGHKS, CDR2 YYEKEE (reference sequence). The CDR3 DNA follows: TGTGCCAGCTCTTCAAAACGGGTTACTGAAGCTTTCTTT. The encoded protein is CASSSKRVTEAFF.

The genes are TRBV7-9 and TRBJ1-4, with a tentative D call TRBD1 (6 bases). CDR3 length equals 15 residues. Germline lookup yields CDR1 SEHNR and CDR2 FQNEAQ (reference sequence). V gave up 3 bases and J gave up 3 bases, with 11 bases separating them. The CDR3 nucleotides read TGTGCCAGCAGCTTGCAGGACAGCCCTAATGAAAAACTGTTTTTT. Translating gives CASSLQDSPNEKLFF.

V usage is TRBV2 and J usage is TRBJ1-5, with a weak D call TRBD1 (5 bases). The CDR3 has 15 residues. V was clipped by 6 bases and J by 6 bases, with 18 bases between them. The germline V gene has CDR1 SNHLY and CDR2 FYNNEI. CDR3 nucleotide sequence: TGTGCCAGCAGCTACATGGGGACTCTGGGTCAGCCCCAGCATTTT. Translating gives CASSYMGTLGQPQHF.

This clonotype appeared a few times. This sequence joins TRBV12-3 or TRBV12-4 and TRBJ2-2; D remains unclear. Deletions cut 3 bases from V and 5 bases from J, with 13 bases between. The length of the CDR3 is 15 residues. The chain's CDR3 is CASSFGDSRTGELFF. CDR3 bases: TGTGCCAGCAGTTTCGGTGATAGCAGGACCGGGGAGCTGTTTTTT.

The rearrangement links TRBV30 to TRBJ1-3; D is possibly TRBD1 (5 bases). The germline V gene has CDR1 GTSNPN and CDR2 SVGIG (reference sequence). The CDR3 runs 13 residues. V was cut by 0 bases and J by 2 bases, with 5 bases left in between. Written as DNA, the CDR3 is TGTGCCTGGAGTGTGACAGCTGGAAACACCATATATTTT. It translates to CAWSVTAGNTIYF.

This chain links TRBV5-6 with TRBJ2-5; D is perhaps TRBD1 or TRBD2 (5 bases each). V was clipped by 5 bases and J by 3 bases, with 11 bases between them. The CDR3 spans 13 residues. CDR1 and CDR2 (germline): SGHDT, YYEEEE. The CDR3 coding sequence is TGTGCCAGCAGGAGGGACCTTAAAGAGACCCAGTACTTC. Encoded protein: CASRRDLKETQYF. The whole variable domain, remainder taken from reference TRBV5-6 and TRBJ2-5, is DAGVTQSPTHLIKTRGQQVTLRCSPKSGHDTVSWYQQALGQGPQFIFQYYEEEERQRGNFPDRFSGHQFPNYSSELNVNALLLGDSALYLCASRRDLKETQYFGPGTRLLVL.

This clonotype has just a few counts. This chain uses TRBV5-1 with TRBJ1-5, with TRBD1 matching 9 bases. V shed 1 base, J shed 6 bases, and the junction held 5 bases outside the gene matches. This CDR3 spans 15 amino acids. From germline, CDR1 is SGHRS and CDR2 YFSETQ. In DNA, the CDR3 is TGCGCCAGCAGCTTGACAGGGGGCGCGGCTCAGCCCCAGCATTTT. It translates to CASSLTGGAAQPQHF.